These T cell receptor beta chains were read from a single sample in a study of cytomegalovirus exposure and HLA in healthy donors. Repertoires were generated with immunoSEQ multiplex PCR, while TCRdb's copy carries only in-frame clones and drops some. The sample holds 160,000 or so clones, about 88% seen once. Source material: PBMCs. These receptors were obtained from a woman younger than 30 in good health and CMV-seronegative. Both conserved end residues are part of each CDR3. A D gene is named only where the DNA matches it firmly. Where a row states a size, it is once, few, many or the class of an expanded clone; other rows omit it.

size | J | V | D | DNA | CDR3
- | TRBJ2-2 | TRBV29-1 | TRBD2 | TGCAGCGTCCGACTAGCGGGAGGTGGCACCGGGGAGCTGTTTTTT | CSVRLAGGGTGELFF
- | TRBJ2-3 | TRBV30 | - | TGTGCCTGGAGTGCCCGGAGCACAGATACGCAGTATTTT | CAWSARSTDTQYF
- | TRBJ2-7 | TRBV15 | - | TGTGCCACCAGCAGAGGACAGGCGGGCATCCACGAGCAGTACTTC | CATSRGQAGIHEQYF
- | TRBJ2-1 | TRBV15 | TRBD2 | TGTGCCACGGGGGTCAGGCGGGAGGCCAATGAGCAGTTCTTC | CATGVRREANEQFF
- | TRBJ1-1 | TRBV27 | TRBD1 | TGTGCCAGCAGTTCCCCGGGACAGGGATCCACTGAAGCTTTCTTT | CASSSPGQGSTEAFF
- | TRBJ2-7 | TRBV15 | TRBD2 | TGTGCCACCAGCAGAGGGGGGGAGGGAGGGGCCTACGAGCAGTACTTC | CATSRGGEGGAYEQYF
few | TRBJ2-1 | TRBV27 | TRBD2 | TGTGCCAGCAGTTTAGGGGGAGGGCCTAGGACCTACAATGAGCAGTTCTTC | CASSLGGGPRTYNEQFF
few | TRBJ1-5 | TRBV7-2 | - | TGTGCCAGCAGCGTAAGGGGTGATCAGCCCCAGCATTTT | CASSVRGDQPQHF
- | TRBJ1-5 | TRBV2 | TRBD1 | TGTGCCAGCAGTGTCGCTACCGGGACAGGGGAGCCCCAGCATTTT | CASSVATGTGEPQHF
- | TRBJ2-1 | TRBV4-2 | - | TGTGCCAGCAGCCAACAAACAGGGAGCTCCTACAATGAGCAGTTCTTC | CASSQQTGSSYNEQFF
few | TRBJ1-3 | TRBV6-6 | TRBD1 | TGTGCCAGCAGTCTAGACAGGGACTCTGGAAACACCATATATTTT | CASSLDRDSGNTIYF
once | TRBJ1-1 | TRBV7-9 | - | TGTGCCAGCAGCTTAGGGTCGGGCGGGGCCCTGAACACTGAAGCTTTCTTT | CASSLGSGGALNTEAFF
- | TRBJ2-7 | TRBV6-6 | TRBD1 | TGTGCCAGCAGCCGGGACAGGTCCGCCTACGAGCAGTACTTC | CASSRDRSAYEQYF
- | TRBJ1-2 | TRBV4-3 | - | TGCGCCAGCAGCCAAGATCTCCAAGGCAGGGGACTAGGAGGCTACACCTTC | CASSQDLQGRGLGGYTF
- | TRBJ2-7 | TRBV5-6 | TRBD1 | TGTGCCAGCAGCCAAGACAGGGGCTACGAGCAGTACTTC | CASSQDRGYEQYF
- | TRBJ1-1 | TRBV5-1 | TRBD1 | TGCGCCAGCAGCGCCGGACAGGTTTTGAACACTGAAGCTTTCTTT | CASSAGQVLNTEAFF
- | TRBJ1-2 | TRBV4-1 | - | TGCGCCAGCAGCCAAGGGACAGACTACTATGGCTACACCTTC | CASSQGTDYYGYTF